This TCR beta chain was identified during a study of cytomegalovirus exposure and HLA in healthy donors. V shed 1 base, J shed 8 bases, and the junction held 6 bases outside the gene matches. CDR1 is SGHDN, CDR2 FVKESK, per germline. This CDR3 comprises 15 residues. PCR was performed using 60 Vbeta and 13 Jbeta primers. Only in-frame clones appear in the TCRdb table, and some are missing; sequencing was by immunoSEQ multiplex PCR. This table holds about 190,000 clones, roughly 80% found once. This TCR derives from a man aged 50 to 59 in good health and CMV-seronegative. This chain connects TRBV14 to TRBJ1-4; 8 nucleotides line up with TRBD1. Sequencing was carried out using PBMCs. The CDR3 bases are TGTGCCAGCAGCCAAGGGACAGGGCTTTGGGAAAAACTGTTTTTT. Amino acids: CASSQGTGLWEKLFF.